This T cell receptor (beta chain) was recovered during a study of cytomegalovirus exposure and HLA in healthy donors. Across the whole study: HLA-typed donors contributed some 83 million unique TCRs, which were held in an early data release.

The length of the CDR3 is 15 residues. Germline V gene lookup returns CDR1 MNHEY and CDR2 SVGAGI. With 3 bases removed from V and 0 bases from J, the gap between germline ends came to 11 bases. Only a few counts were recorded for this clone. Antigen specificity is unknown. General study findings and limits: TRBV6-2, TRBV6-3 and other indistinguishable V segments were excluded.

Researchers ran the PCR with 60 Vbeta and 13 Jbeta primers. The repertoire was sequenced with immunoSEQ multiplex PCR; TCRdb's copy has only in-frame clones and lacks some. Among around 150,000 clones listed, about 85% were seen once. Sequencing was performed on PBMCs. This chain connects TRBV6-5 to TRBJ1-1; no reliable D call. The source is a young man in good health and CMV-seropositive. The CDR3 sequence: CASSYYPDLNTEAFF. The CDR3 DNA sequence: TGTGCCAGCAGTTATTATCCAGACTTGAACACTGAAGCTTTCTTT.